One and the same sample provided the 26 T cell receptor beta chains below, sequenced in a study of technical replicates of blood from several donors. Generated by immunoSEQ multiplex PCR, the TCRdb table keeps only in-frame clones and is missing some. The sample has 70,000 to 80,000 clones, 90% to 95% seen once. Source material: T cells isolated from PBMCs. The receptors originated from a human donor in good health. Some clones in this sample may be carry-over from other donors' samples.

This chain links TRBV30 with TRBJ1-5, with a tentative D call TRBD1 (6 bases). The germline V gene encodes CDR1 GTSNPN and CDR2 SVGIG (reference sequence). V lost 8 bases and J 7 bases, leaving 12 bases between the germline ends. The CDR3 extends over 11 amino acids. The CDR3 nucleotides are TGTGCCGCAGGGGCGCGGCAGCCCCAGCATTTT. This gives the protein CAAGARQPQHF.

The CDR3 sequence: CSFWGGLEGYTF. As DNA, the CDR3 is TGCAGCTTCTGGGGGGGACTGGAGGGCTACACCTTC. The chain joins TRBV29-1 to TRBJ1-2; D is possibly TRBD1 (5 bases). The CDR3 runs to 12 residues. V lost 8 bases and J 8 bases, leaving 18 bases between the germline ends. Germline V gene lookup returns CDR1 SQVTM and CDR2 ANQGSEA.

The chain couples TRBV2 to TRBJ2-1, with TRBD1 identical over 9 bases. V was pared by 3 bases and J by 7 bases, with 1 base of the junction left unmatched. CDR1 is SNHLY, CDR2 FYNNEI, per germline. CDR3 length equals 13 residues. CDR3 amino acids: CASSEDRGNEQFF. CDR3 bases: TGTGCCAGCAGTGAGGACAGGGGTAATGAGCAGTTCTTC.

The chain joins TRBV27 to TRBJ1-5; a possible D gene is TRBD1 (6 bases). This CDR3 is built from 13 residues. V was pared by 6 bases and J by 5 bases, with 11 bases between. Germline CDR1 is MNHEY and CDR2 is SMNVEV (reference sequence). CDR3 sequence (DNA): TGTGCCAGCAGCTTCAAGGGGGATCAGCCCCAGCATTTT. Translating gives CASSFKGDQPQHF.

The chain joins TRBV6-6 to TRBJ1-2; 7 bases line up with TRBD1. V trimming: 4 bases; J trimming: 7 bases; junction bases outside the gene matches: 6. CDR3 length equals 13 residues. Per the germline V gene, CDR1 is MNHNY and CDR2 is SVGAGI (reference sequence). CDR3 loop: CASSSNDRVGYTF. The CDR3 nucleotides read TGTGCCAGCAGTTCCAACGACAGGGTTGGCTACACCTTC.

The chain joins TRBV9 to TRBJ2-4; a possible D gene is TRBD1 (6 bases). Germline V CDR1 and CDR2: SGDLS, YYNGEE. V lost 3 bases, J lost 6 bases, and 25 bases lay in between. This CDR3 has 18 residues. The CDR3 protein is CASSGVMVRGRSPNIQYF. The CDR3 nucleotides read TGTGCCAGCAGCGGGGTTATGGTCAGGGGCCGTTCTCCAAACATTCAGTACTTC.

The V call is TRBV10-3, the J call TRBJ1-5; 8 bases agree with TRBD1. The CDR3 runs 12 residues. With 2 bases clipped from V and 9 bases from J, the junction kept 0 bases outside the gene matches. Germline assignment: CDR1 ENHRY and CDR2 SYGVKD. CDR3 in amino acids: CAISEGTGPQHF. In DNA, the CDR3 is TGTGCCATCAGTGAGGGGACAGGGCCCCAGCATTTT.

This chain uses TRBV30 with TRBJ2-1, with D possibly being TRBD1 (6 bases). The CDR3 spans 13 residues. Per germline, CDR1 GTSNPN and CDR2 SVGIG (reference sequence). The V and J ends lost 3 bases and 5 bases respectively, with 11 bases between them. The DNA of the CDR3 is TGTGCCTGGAGGTGGGGGCCCGACAATGAGCAGTTCTTC. This codes for CAWRWGPDNEQFF.

The chain is built from TRBV5-4 and TRBJ2-2; TRBD2 agrees at 9 bases. The length of the CDR3 is 15 residues. Germline loops: CDR1 SGHNT, CDR2 YYREEE (reference sequence). V dropped 1 base and J dropped 7; count of bases not matched to a gene: 5. DNA for the CDR3: TGTGCCAGCAGCTTGCAGGGACTAGCAGGCGGGGAGCTGTTTTTT. Translating it yields CASSLQGLAGGELFF.

V is TRBV28 and J is TRBJ1-2, with D perhaps matching TRBD1 (6 bases). CDR3 length equals 14 residues. From germline, CDR1 is MDHEN and CDR2 SYDVKM. Trimming took 2 bases from V and 4 from J, leaving 11 bases between them. The CDR3 nucleotides are TGTGCCAGCAGTTTAGGGGACACCTTCTATGGCTACACCTTC. Translating gives CASSLGDTFYGYTF.

In this sample, this clone turned up once. The rearrangement joins TRBV5-1 to TRBJ2-7; perhaps TRBD1 as D (7 bases). The V gene lost 6 bases and the J gene lost 3 bases, with 16 bases spanning the gap. This CDR3 has 14 residues. Germline V CDR1 and CDR2: SGHRS, YFSETQ. The CDR3 coding sequence is TGCGCCAGCAATTTGCGGGACAGCCTCTACGAGCAGTACTTC. Translated: CASNLRDSLYEQYF.

The chain employs TRBV2 and TRBJ1-2, with D uncertain. The germline V gene encodes CDR1 SNHLY and CDR2 FYNNEI. The CDR3 is 13 residues long. Trimming removed 6 bases from V and 8 bases from J, with 16 bases in between. CDR3 sequence: CASRRGSRNGYTF. DNA of the CDR3: TGTGCCAGCAGACGAGGATCCCGGAACGGCTACACCTTC.

V usage is TRBV7-9 and J usage is TRBJ2-3; D not certain. V was cut by 5 bases and J by 2 bases, with 8 bases left in between. Per germline, CDR1 SEHNR and CDR2 FQNEAQ (reference sequence). This CDR3 region has 13 residues. The CDR3 coding sequence is TGTGCCAGCAGCCCCCTACCCACAGATACGCAGTATTTT. The encoded protein is CASSPLPTDTQYF.

This sequence joins TRBV10-1 and TRBJ2-7; 7 bases are a match to TRBD1. From germline, CDR1 is WNHNN and CDR2 SYGVQD (reference sequence). V shed 10 bases, J shed 1 base, and the junction held 7 bases outside the gene matches. The CDR3 has 13 amino acids. The CDR3 spells CATQPGQSYEQYF. As DNA, the CDR3 is TGCGCCACTCAACCGGGACAGTCCTACGAGCAGTACTTC.

The chain employs TRBV28 and TRBJ2-2, with 7 bases that match TRBD1. The V and J ends lost 6 bases and 2 bases, in that order; junction bases with no gene match: 6. The germline V gene encodes CDR1 MDHEN and CDR2 SYDVKM. The CDR3 sequence is 15 residues long. The CDR3 is CASSTGTANTGELFF. The CDR3 bases are TGTGCCAGCAGCACCGGGACAGCAAACACCGGGGAGCTGTTTTTT.

The chain has TRBV6-5 and TRBJ2-5, with TRBD2 identical over 11 bases. The CDR3 is 15 residues long. Germline CDR1 MNHEY, CDR2 SVGAGI. Unmatched junction bases numbered 3, after V lost 5 bases and J lost 1 base. The chain's CDR3 is CASSHGTSGQETQYF. The DNA for the CDR3 is TGTGCCAGCAGTCACGGGACTAGCGGCCAAGAGACCCAGTACTTC.

The chain uses TRBV13 and TRBJ2-5; 7 bases align to TRBD2. Germline V CDR1 and CDR2: PRHDT, FYEKMQ (reference sequence). This CDR3 has 13 residues. Trimming took 4 bases from V and 2 from J; bases not matched to a gene: 1. Here the CDR3 reads CASSYSGQETQYF. The CDR3 DNA sequence: TGTGCCAGCAGCTATAGCGGGCAAGAGACCCAGTACTTC.

The chain joins TRBV10-3 to TRBJ1-2, with 11 bases identical to TRBD1. The germline V gene encodes CDR1 ENHRY and CDR2 SYGVKD. With 8 bases clipped from V and 1 base from J, the junction kept 3 bases outside the gene matches. CDR3 length equals 14 residues. The CDR3 region has the DNA TGTGCCATCGGACAGGGGGCCCTTAACTATGGCTACACCTTC. It codes for CAIGQGALNYGYTF.

Regarding this clone: The junction departs from the called germline gene at one end, perhaps through a read error. The gene calls are TRBV28 and TRBJ1-1; the match to TRBD1 covers 9 bases. The length of the CDR3 is 11 residues. Germline lookup yields CDR1 MDHEN and CDR2 SYDVKM. The CDR3 reads CASRLGQGTLF. In nucleotides, the CDR3 is TGTGCCAGCAGACTCGGACAGGGGACGCTCTTT.

This chain uses TRBV18 with TRBJ1-1; 9 bases align to TRBD1. This CDR3 region has 14 residues. Germline V gene data show CDR1 as KGHSH and CDR2 as LQKENI. The V gene end was trimmed by 5 bases and the J gene end by 1 base; junction bases not matched to a gene: 2. CDR3 sequence (DNA): TGTGCCAGCTCAACAGGGGGCACGAACACTGAAGCTTTCTTT. Translated, it gives CASSTGGTNTEAFF. The variable domain in full, with the rest retrieved from reference TRBV18 and TRBJ1-1, is NAGVMQNPRHLVRRRGQEARLRCSPMKGHSHVYWYRQLPEEGLKFMVYLQKENIIDESGMPKERFSAEFPKEGPSILRIQQVVRGDSAAYFCASSTGGTNTEAFFGQGTRLTVV.

A single count supports this clone. This chain joins TRBV5-1 and TRBJ1-1, with 7 bases lining up with TRBD1. The J segment lost 1 base and the V segment lost 3 bases, leaving 3 bases of the junction unmatched. Looked up from germline, CDR1 is SGHRS and CDR2 is YFSETQ. This CDR3 comprises 14 residues. The CDR3, as DNA: TGCGCCAGCAGCTCTTGGACAGGGAACACTGAAGCTTTCTTT. Its translation: CASSSWTGNTEAFF.

The chain is built from TRBV2 and TRBJ2-1, with 9 bases that match TRBD2. After removal of 1 base from V and 5 bases from J, the junction contained 6 bases not matched to a gene. Germline CDR1 is SNHLY and CDR2 is FYNNEI. This CDR3 is 16 amino acids long. CDR3 sequence: CASSEGPGLANNEQFF. Here the CDR3 DNA reads TGTGCCAGCAGTGAAGGACCGGGACTAGCAAACAATGAGCAGTTCTTC.

About this clone: The junction departs from germline at one end; a sequencing error may be responsible. This chain joins TRBV27 and TRBJ1-1, with D possibly being TRBD1 (5 bases). Germline assignment: CDR1 MNHEY and CDR2 SMNVEV (reference sequence). The CDR3 is made up of 15 amino acids. CDR3 amino acids: CVSSFGQGSNTEAFF. The CDR3, as DNA: TGTGTCAGCAGTTTTGGGCAGGGTTCGAACACTGAAGCTTTCTTT.

The genes are TRBV5-4 and TRBJ2-3; 9 bases fit TRBD1. Germline V gene sequence: CDR1 SGHNT, CDR2 YYREEE (reference sequence). Trimming at V came to 4 bases and at J to 0 bases, leaving 9 bases not matched to a gene. The CDR3 has 17 amino acids. CDR3 nucleotides: TGTGCCAGCAGCCCTATCCGGACAGGGGCCAGCACAGATACGCAGTATTTT. This sequence encodes CASSPIRTGASTDTQYF.

The chain recombines TRBV15 with TRBJ1-2, with D tentatively TRBD1 (5 bases). Trimming left V 3 bases short and J 4 bases short, with 12 bases between. The germline V gene encodes CDR1 LNHNV and CDR2 YYDKDF (reference sequence). CDR3 length: 14 amino acids. The CDR3 loop reads CATSREGQGYGYTF. Here the CDR3 DNA reads TGTGCCACCAGCAGGGAGGGGCAGGGCTATGGCTACACCTTC.

This chain connects TRBV4-1 to TRBJ2-7; TRBD2 matches 13 bases. The CDR3 length is 16 residues. Trimming removed 4 bases from V and 3 bases from J; junction bases left unmatched: 6. Germline CDR1 and CDR2: MGHRA and YSYEKL. The CDR3 reads CASSPGLAGMYYEQYF. The CDR3, as DNA: TGCGCCAGCAGCCCGGGACTAGCGGGGATGTACTACGAGCAGTACTTC.